This T cell receptor (beta chain) appears in the sequencing data of a study of blood T cell repertoires in COVID-19. This CDR3 is 15 amino acids long. V dropped 0 bases and J dropped 10 bases, with 17 bases sitting between them. Germline V lookup: CDR1 SGDLS, CDR2 YYNGEE. Repertoires were generated with immunoSEQ multiplex PCR, while TCRdb's copy carries only in-frame clones and drops some. The data contain hundreds of thousands of clones, nearly 90% of them singletons. J is TRBJ2-1 and V is TRBV9; tentative D call: TRBD2 (6 bases). Material for sequencing was peripheral blood. The receptor was derived from a woman aged 30 to 39 with acute or convalescent COVID-19. The CDR3 reads CASSVDSGTVQEQFF. Here the CDR3 DNA reads TGTGCCAGCAGCGTAGATAGCGGCACAGTCCAAGAGCAGTTCTTC.